This T cell receptor (beta chain) was sequenced during a study of blood T cell repertoires in COVID-19. In the study overall: Samples came from the United States, Italy and Spain, spanning acute and convalescent COVID-19.

The length of the CDR3 is 16 residues. Deletions cut 3 bases from V and 0 bases from J, with 9 bases between. CDR1 is LNHDA, CDR2 SQIVND, per germline (reference sequence). The authors' processing: Estimated nucleated cell counts came from reference gene primer amplification. The protocol was immunoSEQ multiplex PCR, while the TCRdb copy is restricted to in-frame clones and leaves out a portion. V and J calls and clone size are as listed in that table; D and trimming were resolved from the DNA. Here the sample spans approximately 150,000 clones, 85% to 90% being singletons. Sequenced material: peripheral blood. The chain is built from TRBV19 and TRBJ1-6; D is unresolved. This sequence originates from a man aged 50 to 59 who had recovered from COVID-19. Here the CDR3 reads CASSMGRSSYNSPLHF. The CDR3 DNA follows: TGTGCCAGTAGTATGGGTCGGAGCTCCTATAATTCACCCCTCCACTTT.